One sample yielded the 10 T cell receptor beta chains listed below, sequenced in a study of CD8 T cells in ankylosing spondylitis. The antigens of these receptors remain unknown. Study-wide findings and caveats: A TCR beta motif made of about eight highly homologous variants seemed typical of ankylosing spondylitis blood.

TCRdb analysed the 5' RACE reads with MiXCR anew, one entry per CDR3 protein. Among around 770,000 distinct CDR3 sequences listed, around 20% were seen once. Sequenced: blood, either unsorted or a sorted T cell fraction (not recorded which). The source of these receptors is a male donor with ankylosing spondylitis.

The V call is TRBV29-1, the J call TRBJ1-1; maybe TRBD1 (6 bases). Germline V gives CDR1 SQVTM, CDR2 ANQGSEA. V was cut by 3 bases and J by 0 bases, with 20 bases left in between. The CDR3 length is 17 residues. The CDR3 loop is CSVDGLQGEWLNTEAFF. The CDR3 nucleotides read TGCAGCGTTGACGGGTTACAGGGAGAGTGGTTGAACACTGAAGCTTTCTTT.

This clonotype was detected only a few times. V is TRBV25-1 and J is TRBJ1-6; D may be TRBD1 (5 bases). The CDR3 is 15 amino acids. V lost 7 bases and J 5 bases, leaving 15 bases between the germline ends. The germline CDR1 and CDR2 sequences are MGHDK and SYGVNS. The chain's CDR3 is CASIKSGTDNSPLHF. In DNA form, the CDR3 reads TGTGCCAGCATTAAATCCGGGACGGATAATTCACCCCTCCACTTT.

The V and J genes are TRBV4-1 and TRBJ2-7; 9 nucleotides match TRBD2. Germline CDR1 MGHRA, CDR2 YSYEKL. The CDR3 runs 17 residues. V shed 0 bases, J shed 3 bases, and the junction held 9 bases outside the gene matches. The CDR3 sequence is CASSQDGSGLAGYEQYF. CDR3 nucleotides: TGCGCCAGCAGCCAAGATGGGTCGGGACTAGCTGGCTACGAGCAGTACTTC.

The J gene is TRBJ1-2, the V gene TRBV2, with no clear D. The CDR3 has 12 amino acids. Germline V lookup: CDR1 SNHLY, CDR2 FYNNEI. V was pared by 7 bases and J by 2 bases, with 8 bases between. DNA of the CDR3: TGTGCCAGCATCGGCAGCAACTATGGCTACACCTTC. Residues: CASIGSNYGYTF.

V and J are TRBV6-2 or TRBV6-3 and TRBJ2-7; 9 bases agree with TRBD2. Germline V gene data show CDR1 as MNHEY and CDR2 as SVGEGT. The CDR3 loop spans 15 amino acids. V lost 2 bases to trimming and J lost 1 base; unmatched junction nucleotides: 3. CDR3 in DNA: TGTGCCAGCAGTTACCATCTAGCGGGGTCCTACGAGCAGTACTTC. Amino acids: CASSYHLAGSYEQYF.

In DNA, the CDR3 is TGTGCCAGCAGTTTGTTAGTGTCGGGGGCCCGGGAAAAACTGTTTTTT. Protein: CASSLLVSGAREKLFF. This chain links TRBV28 with TRBJ1-4; weak D call: TRBD1 (6 bases). In germline, CDR1 is MDHEN, CDR2 SYDVKM. Deletions cut 3 bases from V and 8 bases from J, with 19 bases between. The CDR3 consists of 16 residues.

The table lists this clonotype with many counts. The chain recombines TRBV6-1 with TRBJ1-4; no clear D gene. This CDR3 comprises 17 residues. Per germline, CDR1 MNHNS and CDR2 SASEGT. The ends were cut back, 2 bases at V and 8 bases at J, with 21 bases in the middle. The CDR3 DNA is TGTGCCAGCAGTGAACGGAGTTACCGGATTCAGGACGAAAAACTGTTTTTT. It yields the protein CASSERSYRIQDEKLFF.

This clonotype was recorded a few times. V gene TRBV27 combines with J gene TRBJ2-3; TRBD2 agrees at 8 bases. V lost 8 bases, J lost 0 bases, and 10 bases stayed unmatched. CDR3 length: 16 residues. From germline, CDR1 is MNHEY and CDR2 SMNVEV (reference sequence). CDR3 residues: CASGDESGSSTDTQYF. The CDR3 DNA reads TGTGCCAGCGGAGATGAAAGCGGGAGTAGCACAGATACGCAGTATTTT.

The V call is TRBV4-2, the J call TRBJ2-2; 7 positions agree with TRBD1. This CDR3 is 16 amino acids long. Germline loops: CDR1 LGHNA, CDR2 YNFKEQ. V trimming: 1 base; J trimming: 4 bases; junction bases outside the gene matches: 6. This CDR3 is CASSQVGGSSTGELFF. The CDR3 DNA follows: TGTGCCAGCAGCCAAGTAGGGGGCTCGAGCACCGGGGAGCTGTTTTTT.

The rearrangement uses TRBV12-3 or TRBV12-4 and TRBJ2-3; a weak D match, TRBD2 (5 bases). The CDR3 runs 13 residues. V lost 6 bases, J lost 4 bases, and 11 bases lay in between. This CDR3 reads CASRFLGADTQYF. As DNA, the CDR3 is TGTGCCAGCAGGTTTCTCGGGGCAGATACGCAGTATTTT.